Presented here are 5 T cell receptor beta chains from one specimen sequenced in a study of T cell responses to AZD1222 COVID-19 vaccine. Repertoires were generated with immunoSEQ multiplex PCR, while TCRdb's copy carries only in-frame clones and drops some. This table has more than 150,000 clones, about nine tenths appearing once. The sequenced sample was peripheral blood, obtained on day 0 of AZD1222 vaccination. The receptors were sampled from an adult in good health.

This sequence joins TRBV5-1 and TRBJ2-1; 7 bases fit TRBD2. The CDR3 sequence is 16 residues long. CDR1 SGHRS and CDR2 YFSETQ come from the germline V gene. The J segment lost 4 bases and the V segment lost 3 bases, leaving 10 bases of the junction unmatched. The DNA of the CDR3 is TGCGCCAGCAGCTACAGACTAGCCGGACCTTACAATGAGCAGTTCTTC. Encoded protein: CASSYRLAGPYNEQFF.

As concerns this clone: Relative to the germline gene, one junction end is altered; a read error may explain this. The chain carries TRBV15 and TRBJ2-7, with TRBD2 as a possible D gene (6 bases). The germline CDR1 and CDR2 sequences are LNHNV and YYDKDF (reference sequence). The CDR3 spans 16 residues. CDR3 residues: CATRTLANGPDYEQYF. Here the CDR3 DNA reads TGTGCCACCAGAACACTCGCTAACGGACCGGACTACGAGCAGTACTTT.

The J gene is TRBJ2-7, the V gene TRBV18; D assignment may be TRBD1 or TRBD2 (5 bases each). The CDR3 is 14 amino acids. V dropped 3 bases and J dropped 3 bases, with 12 bases sitting between them. Per the germline V gene, CDR1 is KGHSH and CDR2 is LQKENI. CDR3 loop: CASSPGVTHYEQYF. CDR3 coding DNA: TGTGCCAGCTCACCGGGGGTAACGCACTACGAGCAGTACTTC. Full variable domain (remainder filled in from reference TRBV18 and TRBJ2-7): NAGVMQNPRHLVRRRGQEARLRCSPMKGHSHVYWYRQLPEEGLKFMVYLQKENIIDESGMPKERFSAEFPKEGPSILRIQQVVRGDSAAYFCASSPGVTHYEQYFGPGTRLTVT.

The gene calls are TRBV18 and TRBJ2-5; either TRBD1 or TRBD2 may fit D (5 bases each). This CDR3 is built from 16 residues. V lost 3 bases, J lost 1 base, and 15 bases lay in between. The germline gives CDR1 KGHSH, CDR2 LQKENI. CDR3: CASSPKLDRRQETQYF. The CDR3 coding sequence is TGTGCCAGCTCACCTAAACTAGACAGACGCCAAGAGACCCAGTACTTC.

The chain joins TRBV3-1 (or the pseudogene TRBV3-2) to TRBJ1-3; tentative D call: TRBD1 (6 bases). V lost 1 base, J lost 0 bases, and 25 bases lay in between. Germline assignment: CDR1 LGHDT and CDR2 YNNKEL (reference sequence). The CDR3 covers 21 residues. The CDR3, as DNA: TGTGCCAGCAGCCAAGTAGGGGGGGAGGGGGTCCGACCGACCTCTGGAAACACCATATATTTT. This sequence encodes CASSQVGGEGVRPTSGNTIYF.